These T cell receptor beta chains were read from a single sample in a study of blood T cell repertoires in COVID-19. Assay used: immunoSEQ multiplex PCR; TCRdb lists only in-frame clones, some missing. This sample carries some 130,000 clones, around four fifths of them seen once, and the ten largest clones take 8% to 10%. Sample: peripheral blood. The receptor set was obtained from a man aged 40-49 years with active or convalescent COVID-19. Both conserved end residues are part of each CDR3. Each record gives: clone size, V gene, D gene, J gene, CDR3 protein, CDR3 DNA. D genes are given only for firm matches. Some rows mark clone size as missing; the rest say once, few, many or name a class of expanded clone.

abundance: .; v_gene: TRBV6-5; d_gene: .; j_gene: TRBJ1-5; CDR3aa: CATGNQPQHF; CDR3nt: TGTGCCACGGGCAATCAGCCCCAGCATTTT
abundance: .; v_gene: TRBV9; d_gene: TRBD1; j_gene: TRBJ2-7; CDR3aa: CASSVAGVTGARLEDEQYF; CDR3nt: TGTGCCAGCAGCGTAGCGGGGGTGACAGGGGCCAGGCTTGAGGACGAGCAGTACTTC
abundance: .; v_gene: TRBV18; d_gene: TRBD2; j_gene: TRBJ2-3; CDR3aa: CASSPLLTGGGTTDTQYF; CDR3nt: TGTGCCAGCTCACCACTCCTTACTGGCGGGGGGACGACAGATACGCAGTATTTT
abundance: .; v_gene: TRBV25-1; d_gene: .; j_gene: TRBJ1-4; CDR3aa: CASSGFISANEKLFF; CDR3nt: TGTGCCAGCAGTGGATTCATCTCGGCTAATGAAAAACTGTTTTTT
abundance: .; v_gene: TRBV6-5; d_gene: .; j_gene: TRBJ1-4; CDR3aa: CASNSGGAGNEKLFF; CDR3nt: TGTGCCAGCAACTCTGGCGGGGCGGGGAATGAAAAACTGTTTTTT
abundance: .; v_gene: TRBV7-3; d_gene: TRBD1; j_gene: TRBJ2-3; CDR3aa: CASSEDRATDTQYF; CDR3nt: TGTGCCAGCAGCGAAGACAGGGCGACAGATACGCAGTATTTT
abundance: .; v_gene: TRBV5-1; d_gene: TRBD1; j_gene: TRBJ1-6; CDR3aa: CASSGQGYNSPLHF; CDR3nt: TGCGCCAGCAGCGGACAGGGGTATAATTCACCCCTCCACTTT
abundance: .; v_gene: TRBV2; d_gene: TRBD2; j_gene: TRBJ2-2; CDR3aa: CASALGTSGGAGELFF; CDR3nt: TGTGCCAGCGCCCTCGGAACTAGCGGGGGGGCCGGGGAGCTGTTTTTT
abundance: .; v_gene: TRBV10-3; d_gene: .; j_gene: TRBJ1-6; CDR3aa: CAISGRGEVSPLHF; CDR3nt: TGTGCCATCAGTGGTCGGGGGGAGGTCTCACCCCTCCACTTT
abundance: few; v_gene: TRBV7-9; d_gene: TRBD1; j_gene: TRBJ2-7; CDR3aa: CASSSTGFLYEQYF; CDR3nt: TGTGCCAGCAGCTCGACAGGGTTTTTATACGAGCAGTACTTC
abundance: once; v_gene: TRBV9; d_gene: TRBD1; j_gene: TRBJ1-1; CDR3aa: CASSPQQGGVEAFF; CDR3nt: TGTGCCAGCAGCCCCCAACAGGGGGGGGTTGAAGCTTTCTTT
abundance: once; v_gene: TRBV11-2; d_gene: .; j_gene: TRBJ2-1; CDR3aa: CASSLGQLNEQFF; CDR3nt: TGTGCCAGCAGCTTAGGACAGCTGAATGAGCAGTTCTTC
abundance: .; v_gene: TRBV6-5; d_gene: .; j_gene: TRBJ1-1; CDR3aa: CASSYSLRGNTEAFF; CDR3nt: TGTGCCAGCAGTTACTCGCTGCGGGGGAACACTGAAGCTTTCTTT
abundance: .; v_gene: TRBV5-1; d_gene: TRBD1; j_gene: TRBJ2-1; CDR3aa: CASSPGQGVEEQFF; CDR3nt: TGCGCCAGCAGCCCAGGACAGGGGGTGGAAGAGCAGTTCTTC